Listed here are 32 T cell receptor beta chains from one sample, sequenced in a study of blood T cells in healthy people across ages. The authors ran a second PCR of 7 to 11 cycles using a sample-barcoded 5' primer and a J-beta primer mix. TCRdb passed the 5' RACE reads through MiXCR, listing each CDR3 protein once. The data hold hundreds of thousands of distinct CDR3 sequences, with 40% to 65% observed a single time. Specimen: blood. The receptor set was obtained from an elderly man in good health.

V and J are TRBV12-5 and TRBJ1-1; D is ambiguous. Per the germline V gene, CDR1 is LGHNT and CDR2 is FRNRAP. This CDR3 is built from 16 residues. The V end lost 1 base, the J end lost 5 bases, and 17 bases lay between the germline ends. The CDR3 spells CASGLAPVMVGTEAFF. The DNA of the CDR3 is TGTGCTAGTGGTTTGGCCCCCGTGATGGTAGGAACTGAAGCTTTCTTT. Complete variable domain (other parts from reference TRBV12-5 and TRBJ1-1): DARVTQTPRHKVTEMGQEVTMRCQPILGHNTVFWYRQTMMQGLELLAYFRNRAPLDDSGMPKDRFSAEMPDATLATLKIQPSEPRDSAVYFCASGLAPVMVGTEAFFGQGTRLTVV.

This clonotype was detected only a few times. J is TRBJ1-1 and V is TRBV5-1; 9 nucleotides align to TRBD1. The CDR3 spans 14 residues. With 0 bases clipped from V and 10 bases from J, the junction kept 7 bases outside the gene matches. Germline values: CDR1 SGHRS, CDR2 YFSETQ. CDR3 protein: CASSLEGTGNVAFF. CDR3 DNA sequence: TGCGCCAGCAGCTTGGAAGGGACAGGGAACGTAGCTTTCTTT.

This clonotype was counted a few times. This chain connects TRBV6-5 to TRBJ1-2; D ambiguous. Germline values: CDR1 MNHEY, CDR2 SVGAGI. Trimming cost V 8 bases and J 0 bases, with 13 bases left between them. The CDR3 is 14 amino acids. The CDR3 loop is CASGRTNSNYGYTF. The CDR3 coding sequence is TGTGCCAGCGGACGGACGAACTCTAACTATGGCTACACCTTC.

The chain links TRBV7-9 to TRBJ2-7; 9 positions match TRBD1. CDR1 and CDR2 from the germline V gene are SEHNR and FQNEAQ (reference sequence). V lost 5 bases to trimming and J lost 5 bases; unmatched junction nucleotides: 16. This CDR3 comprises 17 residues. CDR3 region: CASSRAQGAQRSDEQYF. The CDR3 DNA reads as TGTGCCAGCAGCCGGGCACAGGGGGCGCAGAGATCGGACGAGCAGTACTTC.

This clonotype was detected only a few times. CDR3 sequence reads: CASSQDRSKQYF. As DNA, the CDR3 is TGCGCCAGCAGCCAAGACAGGAGTAAGCAGTACTTC. The chain links TRBV4-1 to TRBJ2-4; D uncertain. The CDR3 loop spans 12 amino acids. V was shortened by 0 bases and J by 13 bases, with 10 bases between the two germline ends. Per germline, CDR1 MGHRA and CDR2 YSYEKL.

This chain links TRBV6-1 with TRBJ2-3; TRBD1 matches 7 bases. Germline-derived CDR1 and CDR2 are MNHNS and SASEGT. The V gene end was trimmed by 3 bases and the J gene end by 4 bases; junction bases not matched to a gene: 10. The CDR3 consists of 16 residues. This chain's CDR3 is CASSDAHRGSADTQYF. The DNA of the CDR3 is TGTGCCAGCAGTGATGCCCACAGGGGTTCGGCAGATACGCAGTATTTT.

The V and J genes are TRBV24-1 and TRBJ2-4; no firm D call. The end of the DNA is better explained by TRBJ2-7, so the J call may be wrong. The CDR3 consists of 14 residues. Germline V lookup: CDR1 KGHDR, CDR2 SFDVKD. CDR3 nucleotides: TGTGCCACCAGTGATTCGGACGGGTCCTACGAGCAGTACTTC. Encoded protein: CATSDSDGSYEQYF.

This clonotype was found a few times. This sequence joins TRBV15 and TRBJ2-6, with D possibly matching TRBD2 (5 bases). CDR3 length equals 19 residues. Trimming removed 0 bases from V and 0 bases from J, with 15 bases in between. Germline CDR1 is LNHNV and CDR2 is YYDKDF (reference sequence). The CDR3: CATSRDLRALLSGANVLTF. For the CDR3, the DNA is TGTGCCACCAGCAGAGATCTGCGGGCCCTCCTCTCTGGGGCCAACGTCCTGACTTTC. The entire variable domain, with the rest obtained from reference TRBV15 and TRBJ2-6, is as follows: DAMVIQNPRYQVTQFGKPVTLSCSQTLNHNVMYWYQQKSSQAPKLLFHYYDKDFNNEADTPDNFQSRRPNTSFCFLDIRSPGLGDTAMYLCATSRDLRALLSGANVLTFGAGSRLTVL.

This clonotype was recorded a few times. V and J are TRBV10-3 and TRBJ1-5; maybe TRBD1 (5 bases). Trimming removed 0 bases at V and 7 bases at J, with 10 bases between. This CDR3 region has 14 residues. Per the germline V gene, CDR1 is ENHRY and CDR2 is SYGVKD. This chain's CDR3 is CAISESRGGQPQHF. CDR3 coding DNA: TGTGCCATCAGTGAGTCAAGGGGCGGCCAGCCCCAGCATTTT.

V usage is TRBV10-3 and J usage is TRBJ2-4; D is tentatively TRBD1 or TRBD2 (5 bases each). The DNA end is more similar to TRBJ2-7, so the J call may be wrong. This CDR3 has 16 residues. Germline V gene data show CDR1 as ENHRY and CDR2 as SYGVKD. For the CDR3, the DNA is TGTGCCATCAGTGAGTCGATCGGGCAGGGAGAGAGCGAGCAGTACTTC. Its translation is CAISESIGQGESEQYF.

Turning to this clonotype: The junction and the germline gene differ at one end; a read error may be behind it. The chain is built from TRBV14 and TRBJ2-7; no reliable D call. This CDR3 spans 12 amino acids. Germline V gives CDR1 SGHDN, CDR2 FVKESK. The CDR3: CANSPTHHEQYF. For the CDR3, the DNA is TGTGCCAACAGCCCTACCCATCACGAGCAGTACTTC.

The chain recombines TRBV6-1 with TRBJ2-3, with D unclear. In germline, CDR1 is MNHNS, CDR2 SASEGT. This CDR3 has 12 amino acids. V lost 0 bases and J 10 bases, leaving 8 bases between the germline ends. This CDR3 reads CASSEASWAQYF. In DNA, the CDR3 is TGTGCCAGCAGTGAAGCTAGCTGGGCGCAGTATTTT.

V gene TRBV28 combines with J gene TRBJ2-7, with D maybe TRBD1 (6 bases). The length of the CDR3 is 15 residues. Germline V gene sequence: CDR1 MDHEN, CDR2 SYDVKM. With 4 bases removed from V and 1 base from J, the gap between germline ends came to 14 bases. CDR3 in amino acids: CASSWSGTPSYEQYF. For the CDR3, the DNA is TGTGCCAGCAGTTGGTCCGGGACACCATCCTACGAGCAGTACTTC.

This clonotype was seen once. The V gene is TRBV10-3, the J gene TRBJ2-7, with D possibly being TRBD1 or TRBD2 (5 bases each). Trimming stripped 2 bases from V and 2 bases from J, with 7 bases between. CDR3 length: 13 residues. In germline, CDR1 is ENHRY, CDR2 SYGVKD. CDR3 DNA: TGTGCCATCAGTGAGCAGGGACCCTACGAGCAGTACTTC. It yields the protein CAISEQGPYEQYF.

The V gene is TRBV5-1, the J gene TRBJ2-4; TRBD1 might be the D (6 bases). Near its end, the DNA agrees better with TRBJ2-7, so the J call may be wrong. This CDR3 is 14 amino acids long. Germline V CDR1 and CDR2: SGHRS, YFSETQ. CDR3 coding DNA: TGCGCCAGCACCCCTCCAGGGGCTGAATACGAGCAGTACTTC. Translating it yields CASTPPGAEYEQYF.

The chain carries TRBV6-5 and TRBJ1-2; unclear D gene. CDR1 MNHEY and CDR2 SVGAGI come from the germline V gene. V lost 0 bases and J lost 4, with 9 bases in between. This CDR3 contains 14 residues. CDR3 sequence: CASSYSKAAYGYTF. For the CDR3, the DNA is TGTGCCAGCAGTTACTCGAAGGCGGCCTATGGCTACACCTTC.

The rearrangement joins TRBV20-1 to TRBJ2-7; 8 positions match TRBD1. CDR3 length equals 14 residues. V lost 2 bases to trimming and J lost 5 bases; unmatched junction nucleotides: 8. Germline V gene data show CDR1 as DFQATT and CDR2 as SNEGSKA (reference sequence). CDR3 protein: CSARNPGGVDEQYF. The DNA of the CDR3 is TGCAGTGCTAGAAATCCAGGGGGCGTTGACGAGCAGTACTTC.

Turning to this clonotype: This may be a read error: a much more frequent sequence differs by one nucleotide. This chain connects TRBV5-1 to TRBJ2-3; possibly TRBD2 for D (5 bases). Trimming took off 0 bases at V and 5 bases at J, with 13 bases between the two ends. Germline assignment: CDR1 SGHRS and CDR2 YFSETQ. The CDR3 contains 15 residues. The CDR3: CASSLVLVGKDTQYF. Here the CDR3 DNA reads TGCGCCAGCAGCTTGGTACTAGTGGGGAAAGATACGCAGTATTTT.

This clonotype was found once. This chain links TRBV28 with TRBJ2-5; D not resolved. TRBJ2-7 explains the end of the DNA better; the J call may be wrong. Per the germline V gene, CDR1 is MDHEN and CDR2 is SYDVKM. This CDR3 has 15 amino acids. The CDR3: CASTRDFVGSYEQYF. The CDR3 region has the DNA TGTGCCAGTACAAGGGATTTTGTAGGATCCTACGAGCAGTACTTC.

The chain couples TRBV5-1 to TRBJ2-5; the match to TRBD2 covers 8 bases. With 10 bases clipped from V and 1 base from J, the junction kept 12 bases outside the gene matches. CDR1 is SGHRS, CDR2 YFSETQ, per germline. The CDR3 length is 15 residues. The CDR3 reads CASQKAGVSQETQYF. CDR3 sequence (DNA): TGCGCCTCTCAAAAAGCGGGGGTTAGCCAAGAGACCCAGTACTTC.

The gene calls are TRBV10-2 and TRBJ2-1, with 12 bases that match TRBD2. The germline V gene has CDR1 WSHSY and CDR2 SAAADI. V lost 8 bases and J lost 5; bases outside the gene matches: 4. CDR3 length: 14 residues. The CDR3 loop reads CASYGLAGNNEQFF. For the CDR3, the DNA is TGCGCCAGCTACGGACTAGCGGGAAACAATGAGCAGTTCTTC.

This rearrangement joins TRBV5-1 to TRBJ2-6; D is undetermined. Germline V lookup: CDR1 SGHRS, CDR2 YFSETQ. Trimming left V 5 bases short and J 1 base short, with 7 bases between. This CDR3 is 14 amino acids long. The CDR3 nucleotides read TGCGCCAGCAGAGACGCATCTGGGGCCAACGTCCTGACTTTC. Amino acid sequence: CASRDASGANVLTF.

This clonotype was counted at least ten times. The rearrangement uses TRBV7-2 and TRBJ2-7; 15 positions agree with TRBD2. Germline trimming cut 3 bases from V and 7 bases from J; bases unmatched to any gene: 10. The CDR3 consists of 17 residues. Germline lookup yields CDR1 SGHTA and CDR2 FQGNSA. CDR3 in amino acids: CASSFRMGLAGGYEQYF. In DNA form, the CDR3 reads TGTGCCAGCAGCTTCCGTATGGGACTAGCGGGAGGATATGAGCAGTACTTC. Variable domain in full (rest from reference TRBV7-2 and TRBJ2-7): GAGVSQSPSNKVTEKGKDVELRCDPISGHTALYWYRQSLGQGLEFLIYFQGNSAPDKSGLPSDRFSAERTGGSVSTLTIQRTQQEDSAVYLCASSFRMGLAGGYEQYFGPGTRLTVT.

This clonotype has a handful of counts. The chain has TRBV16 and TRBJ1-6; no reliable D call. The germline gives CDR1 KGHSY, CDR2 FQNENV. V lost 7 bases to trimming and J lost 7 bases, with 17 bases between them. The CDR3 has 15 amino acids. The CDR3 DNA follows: TGTGCCAGCACCGACGGGCCTTTTCTGAATTCACCCCTCCACTTT. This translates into CASTDGPFLNSPLHF.

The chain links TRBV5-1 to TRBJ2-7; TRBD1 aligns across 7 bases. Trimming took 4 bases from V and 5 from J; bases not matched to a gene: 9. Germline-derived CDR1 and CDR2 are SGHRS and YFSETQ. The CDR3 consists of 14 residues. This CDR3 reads CASSAQTGLNEQYF. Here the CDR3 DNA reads TGCGCCAGCAGCGCTCAGACAGGGCTGAACGAGCAGTACTTC.

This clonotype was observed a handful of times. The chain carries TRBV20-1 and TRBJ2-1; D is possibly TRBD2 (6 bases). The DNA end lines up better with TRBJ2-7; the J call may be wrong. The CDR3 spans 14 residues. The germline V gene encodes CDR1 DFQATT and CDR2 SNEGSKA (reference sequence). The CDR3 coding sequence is TGCAGTGCCGGAGCGGGTAGCTCCTACAATGAGCAGTACTTC. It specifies CSAGAGSSYNEQYF.

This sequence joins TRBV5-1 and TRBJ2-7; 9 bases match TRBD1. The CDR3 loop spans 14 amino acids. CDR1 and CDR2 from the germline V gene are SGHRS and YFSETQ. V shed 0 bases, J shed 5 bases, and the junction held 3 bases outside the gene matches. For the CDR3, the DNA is TGCGCCAGCAGCTTGGAGGGACAGGGCCACGAGCAGTACTTC. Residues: CASSLEGQGHEQYF.

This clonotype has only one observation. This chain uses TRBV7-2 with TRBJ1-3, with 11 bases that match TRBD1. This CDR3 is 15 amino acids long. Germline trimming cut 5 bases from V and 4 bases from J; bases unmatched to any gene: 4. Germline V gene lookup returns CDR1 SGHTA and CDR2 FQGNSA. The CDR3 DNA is TGTGCCAGCAGCCCTTGGACAGGGGGCGGAAACACCATATATTTT. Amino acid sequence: CASSPWTGGGNTIYF.

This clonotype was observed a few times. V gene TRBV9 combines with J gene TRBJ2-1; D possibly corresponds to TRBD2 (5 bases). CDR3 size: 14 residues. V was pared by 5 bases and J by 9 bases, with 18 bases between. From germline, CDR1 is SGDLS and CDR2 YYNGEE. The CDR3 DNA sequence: TGTGCCAGCAGTTCCTACCCCGGGGATCCTGAGCAGTTCTTC. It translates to CASSSYPGDPEQFF.

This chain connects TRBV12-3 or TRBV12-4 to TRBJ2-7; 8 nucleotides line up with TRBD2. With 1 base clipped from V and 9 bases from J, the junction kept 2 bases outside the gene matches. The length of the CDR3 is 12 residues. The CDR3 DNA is TGTGCCAGCAGTTTAGGCGGGGGGTGGCAGTACTTC. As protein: CASSLGGGWQYF.

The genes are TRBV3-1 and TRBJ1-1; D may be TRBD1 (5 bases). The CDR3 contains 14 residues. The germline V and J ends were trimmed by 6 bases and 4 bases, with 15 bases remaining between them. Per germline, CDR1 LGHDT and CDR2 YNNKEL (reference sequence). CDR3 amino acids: CASRPTQESTEAFF. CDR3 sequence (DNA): TGTGCCAGCAGACCCACACAGGAGTCCACTGAAGCTTTCTTT.

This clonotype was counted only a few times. CDR3 sequence (DNA): TGTGCCAGCTCTCTTAGGACAGGGGAAGAGACCCAGTACTTC. Translated: CASSLRTGEETQYF. The chain has TRBV18 and TRBJ2-5, with 9 bases that match TRBD1. V shed 6 bases and J 3 bases; nucleotides not matched to a gene: 5. Germline CDR1 and CDR2: KGHSH and LQKENI. The CDR3 spans 14 residues.